This T cell receptor beta chain originates from a study of blood T cell repertoires in COVID-19. Germline V CDR1 and CDR2: SGHTA, FQGNSA. The CDR3 has 15 residues. V shed 1 base and J 6 bases; nucleotides not matched to a gene: 7. Here immunoSEQ multiplex PCR was the method, and the copy in TCRdb shows in-frame clones only, minus some. The data show about 670,000 clones, about nine tenths seen once. The clonotype was recovered from a woman aged 18-35 years with acute or convalescent COVID-19. The sample was peripheral blood. The J gene is TRBJ2-7, the V gene TRBV7-2, with TRBD1 identical over 9 bases. CDR3 protein: CASSLDWDRAGEQYF. The CDR3 nucleotides are TGTGCCAGCAGCTTAGATTGGGACAGGGCCGGCGAGCAGTACTTC.